The 13 T cell receptor beta chains below all came from one sample that was sequenced in a study of Ad26.COV2.S vaccination and SARS-CoV-2 variants. Treatment defined: roughly 19 received Ad26.COV2.S at low or high dose, single or two shots; about 5 received placebo; per-sample allocation not given. At day 63 after the first vaccine or placebo injection, samples were drawn. Sequenced by immunoSEQ multiplex PCR; TCRdb stores in-frame clones only, minus some. The sample shows a few hundred thousand clones, around 90% of them seen only once. This specimen consisted of peripheral blood, obtained in a trial of Ad26.COV2.S vaccine versus placebo. The origin of the receptors is a person between 18 and 59 years old who received the Ad26.COV2.S COVID-19 vaccine or a placebo.

With respect to this clone: The identical CDR3 is also encoded by other nucleotide sequences in the sample. The chain uses TRBV7-8 and TRBJ1-2; TRBD1 might be the D (5 bases). This CDR3 comprises 12 residues. The V end was cut by 5 bases, the J end by 5 bases, with 9 bases between. Germline V CDR1 and CDR2: SGHVS, FQNEAQ. This CDR3 reads CASSQGEYGYTF. The CDR3 region has the DNA TGTGCCAGCAGCCAGGGCGAATATGGCTACACCTTC.

This clone was seen only once. The chain couples TRBV25-1 to TRBJ1-1; no definite D call. The CDR3 contains 14 residues. Trimming stripped 2 bases from V and 11 bases from J, with 18 bases between. From germline, CDR1 is MGHDK and CDR2 SYGVNS. Here the CDR3 reads CASSEVTDNAQAFF. CDR3 nucleotide sequence: TGTGCCAGCAGTGAAGTAACAGACAACGCCCAGGCTTTCTTT. Variable domain in full (rest from reference TRBV25-1 and TRBJ1-1): EADIYQTPRYLVIGTGKKITLECSQTMGHDKMYWYQQDPGMELHLIHYSYGVNSTEKGDLSSESTVSRIRTEHFPLTLESARPSHTSQYLCASSEVTDNAQAFFGQGTRLTVV.

This sequence joins TRBV5-1 and TRBJ2-2; D might be TRBD2 (6 bases). Trimming left V 4 bases short and J 1 base short, with 14 bases between. Germline values: CDR1 SGHRS, CDR2 YFSETQ. This CDR3 is 16 amino acids long. As DNA, the CDR3 is TGCGCCAGCAGCCCGCGGGGTAGCGGGAACACCGGGGAGCTGTTTTTT. It translates to CASSPRGSGNTGELFF.

The chain uses TRBV25-1 and TRBJ1-3, with 7 bases fitting TRBD1. The CDR3 has 16 residues. The J segment lost 0 bases and the V segment lost 2 bases, leaving 4 bases of the junction unmatched. Germline-derived CDR1 and CDR2 are MGHDK and SYGVNS. This chain's CDR3 is CASSEEQGFSGNTIYF. Here the CDR3 DNA reads TGTGCCAGCAGTGAAGAACAGGGGTTCTCTGGAAACACCATATATTTT.

The chain couples TRBV5-1 to TRBJ2-1; TRBD2 aligns across 10 bases. The CDR3 spans 15 residues. V lost 4 bases and J lost 8; bases outside the gene matches: 9. Germline CDR1 and CDR2: SGHRS and YFSETQ. The CDR3 protein is CASSRSGGARDEQFF. DNA for the CDR3: TGCGCCAGCAGCCGCAGCGGGGGGGCGAGGGATGAGCAGTTCTTC.

V and J are TRBV27 and TRBJ2-7, with 8 bases fitting TRBD1. This CDR3 comprises 14 residues. The V gene's germline CDR1 is MNHEY and CDR2 SMNVEV (reference sequence). J was trimmed by 4 bases and V by 5 bases; bases with no gene match: 7. The CDR3 DNA reads as TGTGCCAGCAGTCCCGGACAGGGTGGATACGAGCAGTACTTC. This gives the protein CASSPGQGGYEQYF.

The J gene is TRBJ2-1, the V gene TRBV14; TRBD2 aligns across 12 bases. Looked up from germline, CDR1 is SGHDN and CDR2 is FVKESK. The CDR3 covers 17 residues. V lost 0 bases, J lost 10 bases, and 10 bases stayed unmatched. In nucleotides, the CDR3 is TGTGCCAGCAGCCAAGATATTACTAGCGGGAGGAAACGGGAGCAGTTCTTC. Amino acids: CASSQDITSGRKREQFF. Full variable domain (rest looked up from reference TRBV14 and TRBJ2-1): EAGVTQFPSHSVIEKGQTVTLRCDPISGHDNLYWYRRVMGKEIKFLLHFVKESKQDESGMPNNRFLAERTGGTYSTLKVQPAELEDSGVYFCASSQDITSGRKREQFFGPGTRLTVL.

This clone appeared a single time. This chain uses TRBV2 with TRBJ1-2; 9 bases are shared with TRBD1. The germline CDR1 and CDR2 sequences are SNHLY and FYNNEI. The trim removed 4 bases at V and 8 bases at J, leaving 8 bases unmatched. This CDR3 contains 14 residues. This CDR3 reads CASSATGGAGGYTF. The CDR3 nucleotides read TGTGCCAGCAGTGCAACAGGGGGCGCAGGAGGCTACACCTTC.

In this sample, this clone turned up once. The V call is TRBV4-1, the J call TRBJ2-1; 8 nucleotides match TRBD2. J lost 9 bases, V lost 1 base, and 11 bases had no gene match. Germline V gives CDR1 MGHRA, CDR2 YSYEKL. This CDR3 contains 16 residues. The CDR3 DNA reads TGCGCCAGCAGCCAAGTCACAGCGGGAGAAAGTTTTGAGCAGTTCTTC. Encoded protein: CASSQVTAGESFEQFF.

This clone has more than one count but fewer than ten. The V gene is TRBV19, the J gene TRBJ2-5, with no clear D. Germline loops: CDR1 LNHDA, CDR2 SQIVND (reference sequence). V was cut by 4 bases and J by 0 bases, with 15 bases left in between. The CDR3 consists of 16 residues. The CDR3 loop is CASSTNDLYYQETQYF. CDR3 DNA: TGTGCCAGTAGTACAAACGACTTGTATTACCAAGAGACCCAGTACTTC.

This clone is a singleton in its sample. V usage is TRBV7-9 and J usage is TRBJ2-7, with D perhaps TRBD1 or TRBD2 (5 bases each). This CDR3 contains 17 residues. CDR1 SEHNR and CDR2 FQNEAQ come from the germline V gene (reference sequence). The ends were cut back, 5 bases at V and 3 bases at J, with 23 bases in the middle. The CDR3 is CASSGDFWGKFDYEQYF. The CDR3 DNA reads TGTGCCAGCAGCGGGGATTTTTGGGGGAAATTCGACTACGAGCAGTACTTC.

CDR3 in amino acids: CASSQEGDPYYEQYF. The CDR3 DNA is TGCGCCAGCAGCCAAGAGGGGGACCCCTACTACGAGCAGTACTTC. This chain joins TRBV4-3 and TRBJ2-7, with D perhaps matching TRBD1 or TRBD2 (5 bases each). V shed 0 bases and J shed 3 bases, with 12 bases lying between them. The CDR3 extends over 15 amino acids. Per germline, CDR1 LGHNA and CDR2 YSLEER.

This chain joins TRBV11-3 and TRBJ2-3, with TRBD2 matching 12 bases. J was trimmed by 4 bases and V by 4 bases; bases with no gene match: 6. This CDR3 spans 16 amino acids. Germline V lookup: CDR1 SGHNT, CDR2 YENEEA. The CDR3 region has the DNA TGTGCCAGCAGCTCCCGACTAGCGGGAGTTTCAGATACGCAGTATTTT. This codes for CASSSRLAGVSDTQYF.